A single sample is the source of the 10 T cell receptor beta chains below, sequenced in a study of CD8 T cells in ankylosing spondylitis. TCRdb re-called the 5' RACE reads with MiXCR, one entry per CDR3 protein. The sample carries 25,000 to 35,000 distinct CDR3 sequences, approximately 15% recorded once. Sequences were obtained from blood. These receptors all come from a male donor with ankylosing spondylitis or in good health (not recorded which).

This clonotype was counted between two and nine times. The CDR3 spells CSARVAARANTGELFF. CDR3 bases: TGCAGTGCTAGAGTAGCGGCTAGGGCGAACACCGGGGAGCTGTTTTTT. The J gene is TRBJ2-2, the V gene TRBV20-1; maybe TRBD2 (6 bases). Germline lookup yields CDR1 DFQATT and CDR2 SNEGSKA (reference sequence). The CDR3 totals 16 residues. Trimming left V 1 base short and J 0 bases short, with 12 bases between.

The chain couples TRBV7-2 to TRBJ2-3; D call uncertain. The CDR3 is 11 amino acids. CDR1 SGHTA and CDR2 FQGNSA come from the germline V gene. The V end lost 3 bases, the J end lost 5 bases, and 3 bases lay between the germline ends. The CDR3 reads CASSFRDTQYF. DNA of the CDR3: TGTGCCAGCAGCTTCCGAGATACGCAGTATTTT.

This clonotype was seen a handful of times. The chain recombines TRBV6-4 with TRBJ2-3; TRBD1 might be the D (5 bases). In germline, CDR1 is MRHNA, CDR2 SNTAGT. The CDR3 is 13 amino acids. Trimming pared 6 bases from V and 3 bases from J, leaving 10 bases between. Here the CDR3 reads CASRGQGTDTQYF. CDR3 DNA: TGTGCCAGCAGGGGGCAGGGAACAGATACGCAGTATTTT.

This clonotype has just a few counts. The genes are TRBV6-2 or TRBV6-3 and TRBJ2-1; D assignment may be TRBD1 or TRBD2 (5 bases each). V was trimmed by 5 bases and J by 6 bases, leaving 14 bases between them. CDR3 length: 14 residues. From germline, CDR1 is MNHEY and CDR2 SVGEGT. CDR3 nucleotide sequence: TGTGCCAGCAGTCGGTCGGGTGGGGGCAATGAGCAGTTCTTC. Translation: CASSRSGGGNEQFF.

This clonotype has more than one count but fewer than ten. The CDR3 nucleotides read TGTGCCAGCAGCAAACTGGAACGCCAAGAGACCCAGTACTTC. Its translation is CASSKLERQETQYF. The chain has TRBV7-9 and TRBJ2-5, with no clear D. From germline, CDR1 is SEHNR and CDR2 FQNEAQ (reference sequence). This CDR3 spans 14 amino acids. V was clipped by 5 bases and J by 1 base, with 11 bases between them.

The rearrangement uses TRBV28 and TRBJ1-5, with D unresolved. V was pared by 3 bases and J by 1 base, with 7 bases between. This CDR3 is built from 14 residues. Germline V gene lookup returns CDR1 MDHEN and CDR2 SYDVKM. DNA of the CDR3: TGTGCCAGCAGTTTCGTCGGCAGCAATCAGCCCCAGCATTTT. Translation: CASSFVGSNQPQHF.

The chain uses TRBV12-3 or TRBV12-4 and TRBJ2-5, with TRBD1 as a possible D gene (5 bases). With 6 bases removed from V and 4 bases from J, the gap between germline ends came to 15 bases. The CDR3 covers 14 residues. This CDR3 is CASSLLRVGETQYF. In DNA, the CDR3 is TGTGCCAGCAGCCTGCTCAGGGTCGGAGAGACCCAGTACTTC.

V usage is TRBV19 and J usage is TRBJ1-1, with D maybe TRBD1 (6 bases). The CDR3 spans 15 residues. The ends were cut back, 7 bases at V and 0 bases at J, with 15 bases in the middle. Germline CDR1 is LNHDA and CDR2 is SQIVND (reference sequence). The CDR3 DNA reads as TGTGCCAGTATGGACAGTGCTTTTATGAACACTGAAGCTTTCTTT. This codes for CASMDSAFMNTEAFF. Variable domain in full (rest from reference TRBV19 and TRBJ1-1): DGGITQSPKYLFRKEGQNVTLSCEQNLNHDAMYWYRQDPGQGLRLIYYSQIVNDFQKGDIAEGYSVSREKKESFPLTVTSAQKNPTAFYLCASMDSAFMNTEAFFGQGTRLTVV.

The V gene is TRBV12-3 or TRBV12-4, the J gene TRBJ2-4; D is perhaps TRBD1 (5 bases). With 7 bases removed from V and 0 bases from J, the gap between germline ends came to 10 bases. This CDR3 has 14 amino acids. This chain's CDR3 is CASTGQLAKNIQYF. The CDR3 coding sequence is TGTGCCAGCACCGGACAACTAGCCAAAAACATTCAGTACTTC.

The chain has TRBV28 and TRBJ2-7; D is possibly TRBD1 (6 bases). The CDR3 runs 14 residues. The V end lost 6 bases, the J end lost 2 bases, and 14 bases lay between the germline ends. CDR1 MDHEN and CDR2 SYDVKM come from the germline V gene. The CDR3 here is CASSSDSPTYEQYV. In DNA form, the CDR3 reads TGTGCCAGCAGCTCGGACAGCCCTACCTACGAGCAGTACGTC.